Below, one TCR beta chain is given with its context. These data belong to a study of CD8+ T cells in alopecia areata. Overall study: Patients received oral tofacitinib, 5 to 10 mg twice daily, for moderate-to-severe alopecia areata.

CDR1 and CDR2 (germline): SNHLY, FYNNEI. This CDR3 region has 14 residues. The J segment lost 1 base and the V segment lost 5 bases, leaving 4 bases of the junction unmatched. Collected material from alopecia areata patients comprised lesional scalp punch biopsies and peripheral blood. In each case, RNA was isolated and then reverse transcribed into cDNA as the sequencing template. Libraries were prepared by immunoSEQ multiplex PCR; TCRdb keeps only in-frame clonotypes and omits some of them. Of roughly 250,000 clones listed, roughly two thirds are singletons. The sequences come from CD4+ T cells sorted from blood, collected at week 0. This TCR was recovered from a human donor with alopecia areata. J is TRBJ2-5 and V is TRBV2; 7 positions agree with TRBD1. This chain's CDR3 is CASSPDRVQETQYF. The CDR3 DNA follows: TGTGCCAGCAGTCCCGACAGGGTCCAAGAGACCCAGTACTTC.